Listed here are 32 T cell receptor beta chains from one sample, sequenced in a study of cytomegalovirus exposure and HLA in healthy donors. The PCR employed 60 Vbeta primers together with 13 Jbeta primers. The assay was immunoSEQ multiplex PCR, and TCRdb's table has in-frame clones only and misses some. This table holds 100,000 to 150,000 clones, 65% to 85% found once. Source material: PBMCs. All receptors derive from a man between 18 and 29 years old in good health and CMV-seropositive.

This sequence joins TRBV15 and TRBJ2-6, with D perhaps matching TRBD2 (6 bases). CDR1 is LNHNV and CDR2 is YYDKDF in the germline V gene (reference sequence). V lost 5 bases to trimming and J lost 1 base, with 12 bases between them. The length of the CDR3 is 16 residues. Here the CDR3 reads CATSPRRGSGANVLTF. The CDR3 DNA is TGTGCCACCAGCCCACGGAGGGGATCTGGGGCCAACGTCCTGACTTTC.

J is TRBJ2-5 and V is TRBV18; the match to TRBD2 covers 8 bases. Germline loops: CDR1 KGHSH, CDR2 LQKENI. The CDR3 is made up of 15 amino acids. J gave up 5 bases and V 0 bases, and 5 bases lay outside the gene matches. The CDR3 DNA follows: TGTGCCAGCTCACCACCTGGGACTAGGGAGGAGACCCAGTACTTC. Protein: CASSPPGTREETQYF.

This clone was seen only a few times. V and J are TRBV27 and TRBJ1-1; no definite D call. Germline-derived CDR1 and CDR2 are MNHEY and SMNVEV (reference sequence). This CDR3 region has 14 residues. V was shortened by 5 bases and J by 1 base, with 11 bases between the two germline ends. The CDR3 here is CASSTRGTNTEAFF. CDR3 nucleotide sequence: TGTGCCAGCAGTACCCGGGGTACGAACACTGAAGCTTTCTTT.

The chain joins TRBV7-2 to TRBJ2-2, with 8 bases lining up with TRBD1. This CDR3 is built from 14 residues. The germline V gene has CDR1 SGHTA and CDR2 FQGNSA. The ends lost 5 bases at V and 7 bases at J; junction bases unmatched: 6. The CDR3 region has the DNA TGTGCCAGCAGCGCACTCAGGGGGCACGGGGAGCTGTTTTTT. Translating it yields CASSALRGHGELFF. Full variable domain (outside the CDR3, taken from reference TRBV7-2 and TRBJ2-2): GAGVSQSPSNKVTEKGKDVELRCDPISGHTALYWYRQSLGQGLEFLIYFQGNSAPDKSGLPSDRFSAERTGGSVSTLTIQRTQQEDSAVYLCASSALRGHGELFFGEGSRLTVL.

V is TRBV7-9 and J is TRBJ1-1; 8 bases align to TRBD1. V lost 6 bases to trimming and J lost 5 bases; unmatched junction nucleotides: 20. This CDR3 has 18 residues. Germline CDR1 SEHNR, CDR2 FQNEAQ (reference sequence). The CDR3 protein is CASSRYRTGTVWGTEAFF. The DNA for the CDR3 is TGTGCCAGCAGTCGTTATCGGACAGGGACGGTGTGGGGTACTGAAGCTTTCTTT.

This chain joins TRBV10-3 and TRBJ2-2; D uncertain. Per germline, CDR1 ENHRY and CDR2 SYGVKD. Between the trimmed V and J ends, which lost 4 bases and 2 bases, there was a span of 8 bases. There are 14 residues in the CDR3. CDR3 amino acids: CAISVSSNTGELFF. The CDR3 nucleotides are TGTGCCATCAGTGTCTCTTCTAACACCGGGGAGCTGTTTTTT.

The chain joins TRBV27 to TRBJ2-1; D is perhaps TRBD2 (6 bases). Trimming cost V 5 bases and J 8 bases, with 16 bases left between them. Germline loops: CDR1 MNHEY, CDR2 SMNVEV (reference sequence). This CDR3 is 14 amino acids long. This CDR3 is CASSPLTREDEQFF. In nucleotides, the CDR3 is TGTGCCAGCAGTCCCCTCACCAGGGAGGATGAGCAGTTCTTC.

CDR3 loop: CASSPFEGVRRDTQYF. CDR3 bases: TGTGCCAGCTCACCTTTTGAGGGAGTGAGGAGAGATACGCAGTATTTT. The V gene is TRBV18, the J gene TRBJ2-3; TRBD2 might be the D (5 bases). The germline V gene has CDR1 KGHSH and CDR2 LQKENI. The CDR3 loop spans 16 amino acids. V dropped 3 bases and J dropped 5 bases, with 18 bases sitting between them.

This chain uses TRBV19 with TRBJ1-3; D might be TRBD1 (6 bases). Trimming stripped 7 bases from V and 0 bases from J, with 10 bases between. Germline V lookup: CDR1 LNHDA, CDR2 SQIVND (reference sequence). The CDR3 has 14 amino acids. CDR3 in amino acids: CASTQGSSGNTIYF. In nucleotides, the CDR3 is TGTGCCAGTACACAGGGAAGCTCTGGAAACACCATATATTTT.

The chain couples TRBV19 to TRBJ1-2; 7 positions agree with TRBD1. The CDR3 extends over 15 amino acids. Germline V gene sequence: CDR1 LNHDA, CDR2 SQIVND (reference sequence). V lost 6 bases to trimming and J lost 2 bases; unmatched junction nucleotides: 9. The CDR3 region is CASSFATGWNYGYTF. CDR3 DNA: TGTGCCAGTAGCTTCGCGACAGGGTGGAACTATGGCTACACCTTC.

This clone was recorded a few times. The rearrangement joins TRBV7-2 to TRBJ2-7, with 7 bases aligning to TRBD1. CDR3 length equals 11 residues. In germline, CDR1 is SGHTA, CDR2 FQGNSA. Germline trimming cut 3 bases from V and 8 bases from J; bases unmatched to any gene: 1. CDR3 sequence reads: CASSLGQQQYF. The CDR3 bases are TGTGCCAGCAGCTTGGGACAGCAGCAGTACTTC.

The chain joins TRBV5-4 to TRBJ2-5; 7 nucleotides line up with TRBD2. The junction had 3 bases not matched to a gene; V was cut back by 0 bases and J by 4 bases. The CDR3 is 14 residues long. CDR1 is SGHNT, CDR2 YYREEE, per germline (reference sequence). DNA for the CDR3: TGTGCCAGCAGCTTGGCCGGGGAGGGAGAGACCCAGTACTTC. Residues: CASSLAGEGETQYF.

The rearrangement uses TRBV9 and TRBJ2-3; 7 bases fit TRBD2. Germline CDR1 and CDR2: SGDLS and YYNGEE. CDR3 length equals 15 residues. J gave up 2 bases and V 3 bases, and 6 bases lay outside the gene matches. CDR3 region: CASSAERENTDTQYF. The CDR3 DNA reads TGTGCCAGCAGCGCCGAGCGGGAAAACACAGATACGCAGTATTTT.

As concerns this clone: The same CDR3 also results from other DNA sequences found in this sample. This chain joins TRBV6-1 and TRBJ1-3, with TRBD1 matching over 7 bases. The CDR3 has 15 amino acids. CDR1 is MNHNS and CDR2 is SASEGT in the germline V gene. The V segment lost 6 bases and the J segment 1 base; nucleotides outside the gene matches: 6. The chain's CDR3 is CASSGDRESGNTIYF. The CDR3 DNA sequence: TGTGCCAGCAGCGGCGACAGGGAGTCTGGAAACACCATATATTTT.

The chain has TRBV5-1 and TRBJ2-1; possible D gene TRBD1, 6 bases. There are 13 residues in the CDR3. Deletions cut 4 bases from V and 4 bases from J, with 9 bases between. Per germline, CDR1 SGHRS and CDR2 YFSETQ. The CDR3 sequence is CASSTDRYNEQFF. The CDR3, as DNA: TGCGCCAGCAGCACCGACAGGTACAATGAGCAGTTCTTC.

The chain carries TRBV5-1 and TRBJ1-1; perhaps TRBD1 as D (5 bases). CDR3 length: 14 residues. V lost 4 bases and J lost 3, with 13 bases in between. Germline CDR1 reads SGHRS; CDR2 reads YFSETQ. In nucleotides, the CDR3 is TGCGCCAGCAGCCTCTGGGGGGGGGACACTGAAGCTTTCTTT. Translated: CASSLWGGDTEAFF.

V usage is TRBV4-3 and J usage is TRBJ1-2; D gene uncertain. Germline V gene sequence: CDR1 LGHNA, CDR2 YSLEER. V gave up 1 base and J gave up 4 bases, with 7 bases separating them. The CDR3 is made up of 13 amino acids. The CDR3: CASSQGALYGYTF. CDR3 DNA: TGCGCCAGCAGCCAAGGGGCCCTCTATGGCTACACCTTC.

This clone was counted a single time. V gene TRBV19 combines with J gene TRBJ2-3; 12 positions agree with TRBD2. CDR3 size: 15 residues. Germline V lookup: CDR1 LNHDA, CDR2 SQIVND (reference sequence). V dropped 4 bases and J dropped 5; count of bases not matched to a gene: 4. The CDR3 bases are TGTGCCAGTAGTACCCTAGCGGGGGGGGGAGATACGCAGTATTTT. As protein: CASSTLAGGGDTQYF.

V gene TRBV30 combines with J gene TRBJ2-1; 10 bases line up with TRBD1. J lost 8 bases, V lost 2 bases, and 9 bases had no gene match. Per the germline V gene, CDR1 is GTSNPN and CDR2 is SVGIG (reference sequence). The CDR3 runs 15 residues. The CDR3 nucleotides are TGTGCCTGGAGTAAGGGGGGACAGGGGAGGGATGAGCAGTTCTTC. Its translation: CAWSKGGQGRDEQFF. The full variable domain, with the rest looked up from reference TRBV30 and TRBJ2-1, is SQTIHQWPATLVQPVGSPLSLECTVEGTSNPNLYWYRQAAGRGLQLLFYSVGIGQISSEVPQNLSASRPQDRQFILSSKKLLLSDSGFYLCAWSKGGQGRDEQFFGPGTRLTVL.

The CDR3 coding sequence is TGTGCCAGCAGCTGGGGAGATAGGGAGCTGTTTTTT. Translation: CASSWGDRELFF. This chain connects TRBV5-6 to TRBJ2-2, with TRBD2 as a possible D gene (5 bases). V was clipped by 3 bases and J by 9 bases, with 9 bases between them. The CDR3 runs to 12 residues. Germline V gene sequence: CDR1 SGHDT, CDR2 YYEEEE.

A few counts support this clone. This rearrangement joins TRBV14 to TRBJ1-2; no definite D call. CDR3 size: 16 residues. CDR1 is SGHDN and CDR2 is FVKESK in the germline V gene. The V and J ends lost 0 bases and 3 bases respectively, with 14 bases between them. The CDR3 loop reads CASSQEAARSHYGYTF. CDR3 bases: TGTGCCAGCAGCCAAGAAGCGGCCAGGTCTCACTATGGCTACACCTTC.

The V and J genes are TRBV9 and TRBJ1-1, with 9 bases fitting TRBD1. The CDR3 totals 16 residues. Germline CDR1 reads SGDLS; CDR2 reads YYNGEE. With 0 bases clipped from V and 0 bases from J, the junction kept 3 bases outside the gene matches. This CDR3 is CASSVGGQGLNTEAFF. The CDR3 DNA reads as TGTGCCAGCAGCGTAGGGGGACAGGGTCTGAACACTGAAGCTTTCTTT.

The count of this clone is one. V gene TRBV19 combines with J gene TRBJ1-2; D is possibly TRBD1 (5 bases). V lost 9 bases, J lost 3 bases, and 20 bases lay in between. This CDR3 contains 15 residues. Germline V lookup: CDR1 LNHDA, CDR2 SQIVND (reference sequence). CDR3 coding DNA: TGTGCCAGCAGAGTAAACAGGAGACCCGACTATGGCTACACCTTC. It yields the protein CASRVNRRPDYGYTF.

The chain links TRBV4-3 to TRBJ1-2; 11 bases align to TRBD1. Germline CDR1 reads LGHNA; CDR2 reads YSLEER. The CDR3 covers 15 residues. After removal of 4 bases from V and 4 bases from J, the junction contained 5 bases not matched to a gene. CDR3 sequence (DNA): TGCGCCAGCAGCCTCGGACAGGGGGCTACCTATGGCTACACCTTC. Translated: CASSLGQGATYGYTF.

The chain carries TRBV29-1 and TRBJ2-7, with 14 positions matching TRBD2. Germline-derived CDR1 and CDR2 are SQVTM and ANQGSEA. J lost 0 bases, V lost 1 base, and 2 bases had no gene match. The CDR3 is 16 amino acids. CDR3 bases: TGCAGCGTTGAAGGGACTAGCGGGGGGCTCTCCTACGAGCAGTACTTC. This encodes CSVEGTSGGLSYEQYF.

The V and J genes are TRBV5-6 and TRBJ2-7; 7 bases line up with TRBD2. The V gene end was trimmed by 0 bases and the J gene end by 0 bases; junction bases not matched to a gene: 3. The CDR3 sequence is 15 residues long. Germline-derived CDR1 and CDR2 are SGHDT and YYEEEE. The CDR3 DNA reads TGTGCCAGCAGCTTGGGGGGGGGAAGCTCCTACGAGCAGTACTTC. As protein: CASSLGGGSSYEQYF.

V is TRBV7-8 and J is TRBJ1-2, with 9 bases lining up with TRBD1. Germline V gene lookup returns CDR1 SGHVS and CDR2 FQNEAQ. V lost 1 base and J lost 14; bases outside the gene matches: 5. CDR3 length equals 12 residues. CDR3 residues: CASSLGLDRGTF. The CDR3 coding sequence is TGTGCCAGCAGCTTAGGGTTGGACAGGGGAACCTTC.

The V gene is TRBV27, the J gene TRBJ2-7, with TRBD2 as a possible D gene (5 bases). The V end was cut by 1 base, the J end by 3 bases, with 7 bases between. The CDR3 is 13 amino acids. Germline V lookup: CDR1 MNHEY, CDR2 SMNVEV (reference sequence). The CDR3 coding sequence is TGTGCCAGCAGTTTATTACGGGGCTACGAGCAGTACTTC. Translation gives CASSLLRGYEQYF.

The gene calls are TRBV5-6 and TRBJ1-1; D is perhaps TRBD1 (6 bases). Between the trimmed V and J ends, which lost 3 bases and 4 bases, there was a span of 13 bases. This CDR3 spans 14 amino acids. Germline CDR1 SGHDT, CDR2 YYEEEE. The CDR3 sequence: CASSSGTNPTEAFF. CDR3 in DNA: TGTGCCAGCAGCTCCGGGACAAACCCCACTGAAGCTTTCTTT.

The V and J genes are TRBV5-4 and TRBJ2-3; unclear D gene. Trimming stripped 2 bases from V and 4 bases from J, with 11 bases between. Germline CDR1 reads SGHNT; CDR2 reads YYREEE (reference sequence). The length of the CDR3 is 14 residues. The CDR3 DNA is TGTGCCAGCAGCTTTATTCGGGTACCAGATACGCAGTATTTT. It codes for CASSFIRVPDTQYF.

This chain joins TRBV9 and TRBJ2-7; possible D gene TRBD2, 6 bases. Germline V gives CDR1 SGDLS, CDR2 YYNGEE. Trimming left V 0 bases short and J 6 bases short, with 13 bases between. CDR3 length: 14 amino acids. This CDR3 reads CASSVEGTGPEQYF. The CDR3 nucleotides are TGTGCCAGCAGCGTAGAAGGGACTGGGCCCGAGCAGTACTTC.

The chain joins TRBV6-1 to TRBJ1-4; D perhaps matches TRBD1 (5 bases). There are 15 residues in the CDR3. V lost 7 bases, J lost 0 bases, and 12 bases lay in between. CDR1 MNHNS and CDR2 SASEGT come from the germline V gene. The CDR3 DNA sequence: TGTGCCAGCACAGGGATTGTTGCAACTAATGAAAAACTGTTTTTT. Protein product: CASTGIVATNEKLFF.